The rows below give T cell receptor beta chains drawn from one sample of a study of identical twins. TCRdb passed the 5' RACE reads through MiXCR, listing each CDR3 protein once. The data contain 500,000 to 650,000 distinct CDR3 sequences, under 8.5% of them singletons. These data were also filed under a second study, of yellow fever vaccine responses in identical twins.

The sequencing sample was made of PBMCs. Source of these receptors: a woman younger than 30 in good health. The conserved cysteine and the conserved F or W are not part of the CDR3 here. Each record gives: V gene, J gene, CDR3 protein.

V: TRBV20-1
J: TRBJ2-2
CDR3: SARDSSSGSTGELF

V: TRBV5-1
J: TRBJ2-6
CDR3: ASSLEGRATSSGANVLT

V: TRBV5-1
J: TRBJ2-1
CDR3: ASSFRLAGGLNNEQF

V: TRBV4-2
J: TRBJ2-5
CDR3: ASSPDRSVGPSATRETQY

V: TRBV5-1
J: TRBJ2-1
CDR3: ASSLAPLGGATYNEQF

V: TRBV12-3/TRBV12-4
J: TRBJ1-2
CDR3: ASSFGQDYGYT

V: TRBV25-1
J: TRBJ2-3
CDR3: ASSEGGGSTDTQY

V: TRBV5-1
J: TRBJ2-2
CDR3: ASSFNTDRNTGELF

V: TRBV4-1
J: TRBJ1-5
CDR3: ASSHGTGNSNQPQH

V: TRBV5-1
J: TRBJ2-2
CDR3: ASSDLRGNEAGELF

V: TRBV14
J: TRBJ2-7
CDR3: ASSHLRGRSYEQY